Below are 10 T cell receptor beta chains sequenced from a single sample in a study of beta chain features in type 1 diabetes. Isolated RNA was reverse transcribed in full, so expressed TCRB transcripts were sequenced. Profiled with immunoSEQ multiplex PCR; TCRdb holds only in-frame clones, not every one. Of 860,000 or so clones listed, 15% to 20% are singletons. Sample: naive CD4+ T cells from blood. The receptors were gathered from a woman aged 18-29 years in good health.

A few counts support this clone. The rearrangement links TRBV4-2 to TRBJ2-1; 8 nucleotides align to TRBD2. The ends lost 0 bases at V and 6 bases at J; junction bases unmatched: 10. The CDR3 covers 17 residues. Germline V gene data show CDR1 as LGHNA and CDR2 as YNFKEQ. The CDR3 DNA reads as TGTGCCAGCAGCCAAGATAGAGGGACTAGGGGCTTCAATGAGCAGTTCTTC. Translating gives CASSQDRGTRGFNEQFF.

There are a few counts of this clone. The chain uses TRBV7-2 and TRBJ1-2, with 8 bases that match TRBD1. Trimming took 3 bases from V and 3 from J; bases not matched to a gene: 12. In germline, CDR1 is SGHTA, CDR2 FQGNSA. This CDR3 spans 17 amino acids. This CDR3 is CASSFDRGLVYDYGYTF. DNA for the CDR3: TGTGCCAGCAGCTTTGACAGGGGTTTGGTATATGACTATGGCTACACCTTC.

To note about this clone: The sample contains more than one DNA sequence encoding this CDR3. The chain employs TRBV28 and TRBJ2-7, with TRBD1 identical over 7 bases. The CDR3 is 12 residues long. With V trimmed by 5 bases and J by 4 bases, 2 bases remained unmatched. The germline CDR1 and CDR2 sequences are MDHEN and SYDVKM. This chain's CDR3 is CASSDRVYEQYF. The CDR3 region has the DNA TGTGCCAGCAGTGACAGGGTTTACGAGCAGTACTTC.

V gene TRBV4-2 combines with J gene TRBJ2-3; TRBD2 might be the D (6 bases). V was shortened by 1 base and J by 0 bases, with 11 bases between the two germline ends. CDR3 size: 16 residues. The germline CDR1 and CDR2 sequences are LGHNA and YNFKEQ. In nucleotides, the CDR3 is TGTGCCAGCAGCCAAGGGGGGGTTGCTAGCACAGATACGCAGTATTTT. It is translated as CASSQGGVASTDTQYF.

This sequence joins TRBV7-9 and TRBJ2-1; D unclear. Trimming took 2 bases from V and 6 from J, leaving 11 bases between them. The germline CDR1 and CDR2 sequences are SEHNR and FQNEAQ (reference sequence). The length of the CDR3 is 14 residues. The CDR3 nucleotides are TGTGCCAGCAGCTTAAGGATTGTCTCCAATGAGCAGTTCTTC. Translating gives CASSLRIVSNEQFF. Filled out from reference TRBV7-9 and TRBJ2-1, the complete variable domain reads DTGVSQNPRHKITKRGQNVTFRCDPISEHNRLYWYRQTLGQGPEFLTYFQNEAQLEKSRLLSDRFSAERPKGSFSTLEIQRTEQGDSAMYLCASSLRIVSNEQFFGPGTRLTVL.

This chain joins TRBV7-9 and TRBJ2-3; 14 bases are a match to TRBD2. V gave up 5 bases and J gave up 3 bases; unmatched junction bases: 7. This CDR3 contains 17 residues. CDR1 is SEHNR and CDR2 is FQNEAQ in the germline V gene (reference sequence). As DNA, the CDR3 is TGTGCCAGCAGCCGCCGGGGGACTAGCGGGAGTACAGATACGCAGTATTTT. It translates to CASSRRGTSGSTDTQYF.

In its sample, this clone was seen a few times. The genes are TRBV5-4 and TRBJ2-1, with 16 bases identical to TRBD2. The J segment lost 9 bases and the V segment lost 5 bases, leaving 8 bases of the junction unmatched. Germline lookup yields CDR1 SGHNT and CDR2 YYREEE (reference sequence). The CDR3 sequence is 16 residues long. CDR3 DNA sequence: TGTGCCAGCAGTTTAACTGGGACTAGCGGGAGGGGTGAGCAGTTCTTC. Residues: CASSLTGTSGRGEQFF.

The V call is TRBV18, the J call TRBJ1-2; D is unclear. This CDR3 contains 13 residues. Germline CDR1 reads KGHSH; CDR2 reads LQKENI. V dropped 3 bases and J dropped 3 bases, with 8 bases sitting between them. The CDR3 region is CASSPADHYGYTF. CDR3 bases: TGTGCCAGCTCACCCGCAGATCACTATGGCTACACCTTC.

The genes are TRBV27 and TRBJ1-5; D gene unclear. CDR3 length: 12 amino acids. Germline CDR1 is MNHEY and CDR2 is SMNVEV (reference sequence). V was trimmed by 6 bases and J by 6 bases, leaving 9 bases between them. The CDR3 DNA follows: TGTGCCAGCAGCAAAGTTGGTCAGCCCCAGCATTTT. It codes for CASSKVGQPQHF.

The gene calls are TRBV18 and TRBJ1-1, with D unclear. This CDR3 is built from 14 residues. V was clipped by 4 bases and J by 2 bases, with 11 bases between them. Germline CDR1 KGHSH, CDR2 LQKENI. The CDR3 loop is CASSREPRNTEAFF. The CDR3 DNA reads as TGTGCCAGCTCACGGGAACCTCGTAACACTGAAGCTTTCTTT.